The text below deals with one TCR beta chain. Authors' processing steps: Estimation of nucleated cell counts relied on the amplification of reference gene primers. TCRdb's copy holds only in-frame clones and misses some; the assay was immunoSEQ multiplex PCR. That table is the source of V, J and clone size, and D and trimming were worked out from the DNA. The data show 250,000 to 300,000 clones, with roughly 87% seen just once and 2.2% held by the top ten. CDR1 and CDR2 from the germline V gene are MNHEY and SMNVEV (reference sequence). This CDR3 region has 12 residues. V lost 6 bases and J lost 5, with 8 bases in between. The data were taken from a study of blood T cell repertoires in COVID-19. For the study at large: Acute and convalescent COVID-19 specimens originated in the United States, Italy and Spain. Sources were T cells, B-cell-depleted T cells, or PBMCs; the material itself was cDNA or gDNA.

Input material: peripheral blood. The clonotype was recovered from a woman between 50 and 59 years old who had recovered from COVID-19. The V gene is TRBV27, the J gene TRBJ1-5; tentatively, D is TRBD1 (6 bases). As DNA, the CDR3 is TGTGCCAGCAGCGCAGGGGATCAGCCCCAGCATTTT. Protein product: CASSAGDQPQHF.